The clone carrying this T cell receptor (beta chain) was seen only once. Its antigen is undetermined. In germline, CDR1 is SGHRS, CDR2 YFSETQ. Trimming cost V 4 bases and J 5 bases; bases outside gene matches: 7. The CDR3 runs 14 residues. These data come from a study of CD8+ T cells in alopecia areata. In the study overall: For 6 to 18 months, tofacitinib was taken, and 6 months off drug followed.

From alopecia areata patients, lesional scalp punch biopsies and peripheral blood were collected. Points from the study as a whole: In lesional scalp, particularly from alopecia totalis/universalis, clonality was higher than in normal scalp.

Following RNA extraction, reverse transcription yielded cDNA that acted as the sequencing template. This table comes from immunoSEQ multiplex PCR, and its TCRdb copy is limited to in-frame clones, with some not included. The repertoire holds around 250,000 clones, roughly 69% seen once, with around 1.2% in the top ten. The source was CD4+ T cells sorted from blood, collected at week 0. The chain uses TRBV5-1 and TRBJ2-5, with TRBD1 matching over 8 bases. The TCR was taken from a human donor with alopecia areata. CDR3 in amino acids: CASSPGQDGETQYF. The CDR3, as DNA: TGCGCCAGCAGCCCGGGACAGGACGGGGAGACCCAGTACTTC. The variable domain in full, with the rest retrieved from reference TRBV5-1 and TRBJ2-5, is KAGVTQTPRYLIKTRGQQVTLSCSPISGHRSVSWYQQTPGQGLQFLFEYFSETQRNKGNFPGRFSGRQFSNSRSEMNVSTLELGDSALYLCASSPGQDGETQYFGPGTRLLVL.